The sequence of this T cell receptor (beta chain) was determined in a study of cytomegalovirus exposure and HLA in healthy donors. There are 14 residues in the CDR3. Germline loops: CDR1 SGHTA, CDR2 FQGTGA. The V end was cut by 4 bases, the J end by 4 bases, with 12 bases between. The PCR had 60 Vbeta and 13 Jbeta primers. Original processing notes: In a later analysis, the count reached 80 million or so unique TCR beta chains, with about 10 million shared. Sequencing used immunoSEQ multiplex PCR; TCRdb keeps in-frame clones, though not all of them. From that table come the V and J calls and clone size; the DNA was used to work out D and trimming. This sample has roughly 120,000 clones, with around 80% found just once.

The sample was PBMCs. The TCR was taken from a woman aged 40 to 50 in good health and CMV-seropositive. V gene TRBV7-3 combines with J gene TRBJ2-3; weak D call: TRBD2 (7 bases). This CDR3 reads CASSSGGPSDTQYF. CDR3 DNA sequence: TGTGCCAGCAGCTCCGGGGGGCCGTCAGATACGCAGTATTTT.